Ten or more counts support the clone carrying this TCR beta chain. What it binds is unknown. Stated time point: newly diagnosed GD, antithyroid drugs for less than 3 months. PBMC RNA was the source of the TCR library. V was shortened by 3 bases and J by 7 bases, with 12 bases between the two germline ends. Per germline, CDR1 SGHAT and CDR2 FQNNGV. This CDR3 region has 13 residues. The sample is drawn from a study of regulatory T cells in long-lasting Graves disease. Study-wide findings and caveats: Newly diagnosed Graves' patients had higher TCR diversity than persistent ones. Patients with persistent disease showed a bias toward TRBV28, TRBJ1-2 and TRBJ2-5.

Arm-PCR of CDR3 regions and iRepertoire HTBI primers were the basis on which TCR beta libraries were built. MiXCR, run by TCRdb on the multiplex PCR reads, gives a single entry per CDR3 protein. The table has a few hundred thousand distinct CDR3 sequences, approximately 16% seen once; the top ten hold roughly 8%. These data were also filed under a second study, of T cells in Graves' hyperthyroidism and ophthalmopathy. That source adds: An initial round of RT-PCR targeting the TCR CDR3 relied on the HTBI primer set.

J is TRBJ1-2 and V is TRBV11-2; a possible D gene is TRBD1 (5 bases). This sample comprised peripheral blood mononuclear cells (PBMCs), obtained at new diagnosis, from a patient treated with antithyroid drugs. This sequence was found in a woman between 40 and 55 years old with Graves disease. This chain's CDR3 is CASSLAGYTGYTF. CDR3 DNA sequence: TGTGCCAGCAGCTTGGCAGGGTATACTGGCTACACCTTC.